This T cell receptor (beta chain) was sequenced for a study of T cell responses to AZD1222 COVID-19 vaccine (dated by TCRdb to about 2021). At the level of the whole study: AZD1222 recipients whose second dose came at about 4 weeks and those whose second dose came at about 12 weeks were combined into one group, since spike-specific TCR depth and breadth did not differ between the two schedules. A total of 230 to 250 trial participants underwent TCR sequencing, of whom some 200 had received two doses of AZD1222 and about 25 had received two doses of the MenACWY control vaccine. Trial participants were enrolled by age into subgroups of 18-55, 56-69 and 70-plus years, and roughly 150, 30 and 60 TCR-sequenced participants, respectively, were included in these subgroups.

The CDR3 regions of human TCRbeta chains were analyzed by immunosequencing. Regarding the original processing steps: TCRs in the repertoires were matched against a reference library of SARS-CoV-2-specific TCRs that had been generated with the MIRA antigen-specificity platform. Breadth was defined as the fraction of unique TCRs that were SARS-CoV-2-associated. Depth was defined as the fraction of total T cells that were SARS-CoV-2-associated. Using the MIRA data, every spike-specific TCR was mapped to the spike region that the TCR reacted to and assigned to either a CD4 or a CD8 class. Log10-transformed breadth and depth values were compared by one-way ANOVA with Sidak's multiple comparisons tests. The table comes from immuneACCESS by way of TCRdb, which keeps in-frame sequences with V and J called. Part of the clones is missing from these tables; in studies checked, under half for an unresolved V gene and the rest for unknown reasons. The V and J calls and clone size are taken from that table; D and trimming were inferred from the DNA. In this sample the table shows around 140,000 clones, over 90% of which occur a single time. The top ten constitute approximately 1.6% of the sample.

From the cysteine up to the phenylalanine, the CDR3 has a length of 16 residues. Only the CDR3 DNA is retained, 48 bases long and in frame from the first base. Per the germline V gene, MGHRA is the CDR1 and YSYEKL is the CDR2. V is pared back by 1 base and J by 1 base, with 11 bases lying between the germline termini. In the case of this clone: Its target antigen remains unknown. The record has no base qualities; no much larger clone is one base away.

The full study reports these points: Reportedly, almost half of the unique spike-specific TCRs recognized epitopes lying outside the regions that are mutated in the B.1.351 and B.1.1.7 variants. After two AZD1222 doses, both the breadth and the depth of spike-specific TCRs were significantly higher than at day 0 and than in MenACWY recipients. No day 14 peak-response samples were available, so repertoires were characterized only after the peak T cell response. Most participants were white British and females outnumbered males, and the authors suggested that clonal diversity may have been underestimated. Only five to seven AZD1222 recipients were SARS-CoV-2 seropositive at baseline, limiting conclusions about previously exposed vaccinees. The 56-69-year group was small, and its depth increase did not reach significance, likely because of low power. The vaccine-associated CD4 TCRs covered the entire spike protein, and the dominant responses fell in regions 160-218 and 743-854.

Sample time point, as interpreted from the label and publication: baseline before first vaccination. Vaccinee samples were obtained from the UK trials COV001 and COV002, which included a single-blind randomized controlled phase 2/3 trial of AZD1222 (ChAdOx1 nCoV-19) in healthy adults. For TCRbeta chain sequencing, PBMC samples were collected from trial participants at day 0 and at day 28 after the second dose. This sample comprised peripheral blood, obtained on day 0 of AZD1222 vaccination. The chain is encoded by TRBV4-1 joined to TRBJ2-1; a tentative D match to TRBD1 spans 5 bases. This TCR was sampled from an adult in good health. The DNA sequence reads TGCGCCAGCAGCCAAGTGACAGCCATATCCTACAATGAGCAGTTCTTC. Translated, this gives CASSQVTAISYNEQFF.